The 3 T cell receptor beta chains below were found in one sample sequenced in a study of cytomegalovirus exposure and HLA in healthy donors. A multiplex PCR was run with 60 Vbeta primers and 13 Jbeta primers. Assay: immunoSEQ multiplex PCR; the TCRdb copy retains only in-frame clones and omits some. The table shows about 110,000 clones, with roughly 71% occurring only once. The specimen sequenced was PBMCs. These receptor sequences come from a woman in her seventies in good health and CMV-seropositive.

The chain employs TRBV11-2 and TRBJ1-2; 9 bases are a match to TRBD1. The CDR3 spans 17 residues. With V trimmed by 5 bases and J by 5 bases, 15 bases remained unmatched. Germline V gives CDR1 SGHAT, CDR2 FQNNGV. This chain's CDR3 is CASSPQGTGHTGYGYTF. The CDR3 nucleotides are TGTGCCAGCAGCCCCCAAGGGACAGGGCATACGGGGTATGGCTACACCTTC.

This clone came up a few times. DNA of the CDR3: TGTGCCAGCAGTGCCACTAGCGGGGGCAAAGTTGAGCAGTTCTTC. Amino acid sequence: CASSATSGGKVEQFF. This chain connects TRBV6-5 to TRBJ2-1; 11 bases line up with TRBD2. The germline gives CDR1 MNHEY, CDR2 SVGAGI. The CDR3 is made up of 15 amino acids. Trimming at V came to 5 bases and at J to 9 bases, leaving 9 bases not matched to a gene.

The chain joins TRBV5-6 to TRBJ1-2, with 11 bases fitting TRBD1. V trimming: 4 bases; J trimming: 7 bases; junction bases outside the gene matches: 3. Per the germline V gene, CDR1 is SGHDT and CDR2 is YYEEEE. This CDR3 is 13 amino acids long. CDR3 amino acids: CASSRTGGFGYTF. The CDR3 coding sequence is TGTGCCAGCAGCCGGACAGGGGGCTTTGGCTACACCTTC.